This entry lists 25 T cell receptor beta chains sequenced from one sample in a study of blood T cell repertoires in COVID-19. Assay used: immunoSEQ multiplex PCR; TCRdb lists only in-frame clones, some missing. Of some 200,000 clones in the sample, about 86% were seen once. Sequenced material: peripheral blood. These receptor sequences come from a man aged 25 to 40 with active or convalescent COVID-19.

In nucleotides, the CDR3 is TGTGCCAGCAGCGTAGCGTCCCCGGGGAATGAGCAGTTCTTC. Translated: CASSVASPGNEQFF. The chain recombines TRBV9 with TRBJ2-1; D is perhaps TRBD2 (5 bases). V lost 0 bases and J 7 bases, leaving 11 bases between the germline ends. The CDR3 covers 14 residues. CDR1 is SGDLS, CDR2 YYNGEE, per germline.

This sequence joins TRBV28 and TRBJ1-2; TRBD1 matches at 7 bases. CDR1 and CDR2 from the germline V gene are MDHEN and SYDVKM. The CDR3 runs to 14 residues. Trimming took 4 bases from V and 8 from J; bases not matched to a gene: 10. The CDR3 sequence: CASSSQTGYKGYTF. CDR3 DNA: TGTGCCAGCAGTTCGCAGACAGGGTATAAAGGCTACACCTTC.

This rearrangement joins TRBV28 to TRBJ1-3, with 8 bases that match TRBD1. V lost 3 bases and J lost 0; bases outside the gene matches: 10. The CDR3 length is 18 residues. Germline CDR1 is MDHEN and CDR2 is SYDVKM. The chain's CDR3 is CASSFRLQGVDSGNTIYF. The CDR3 DNA follows: TGTGCCAGCAGTTTCCGCCTACAGGGGGTGGACTCTGGAAACACCATATATTTT.

V usage is TRBV7-2 and J usage is TRBJ2-2, with a weak D call TRBD1 (6 bases). The CDR3 totals 18 residues. V shed 3 bases and J shed 5 bases, with 22 bases lying between them. From germline, CDR1 is SGHTA and CDR2 FQGNSA. The CDR3 loop reads CASSLRIGGGGGTGELFF. In DNA form, the CDR3 reads TGTGCCAGCAGCTTGAGGATAGGGGGTGGCGGCGGGACCGGGGAGCTGTTTTTT.

The CDR3 DNA is TGTGCCAGCAGCCGAGGCCGGGACACCTCCTACGAGCAGTACTTC. Residues: CASSRGRDTSYEQYF. The chain uses TRBV5-4 and TRBJ2-7; D is possibly TRBD1 (6 bases). Germline V gene data show CDR1 as SGHNT and CDR2 as YYREEE (reference sequence). The V and J ends lost 4 bases and 0 bases respectively, with 14 bases between them. The CDR3 contains 15 residues.

The rearrangement links TRBV6-2 or TRBV6-3 to TRBJ1-1, with 9 bases that match TRBD1. This CDR3 comprises 17 residues. V lost 0 bases and J lost 0; bases outside the gene matches: 5. Looked up from germline, CDR1 is MNHEY and CDR2 is SVGEGT. The CDR3 DNA follows: TGTGCCAGCAGTTACTCCGGGACAGGGCGAGTGAACACTGAAGCTTTCTTT. This translates into CASSYSGTGRVNTEAFF.

V usage is TRBV2 and J usage is TRBJ1-6, with a tentative D call TRBD1 (5 bases). The CDR3 extends over 12 amino acids. Germline-derived CDR1 and CDR2 are SNHLY and FYNNEI. Trimming pared 3 bases from V and 8 bases from J, leaving 5 bases between. The DNA of the CDR3 is TGTGCCAGCAGTGACAGGGATTCACCCCTCCACTTT. Translating it yields CASSDRDSPLHF.

This clone has more than one count but fewer than ten. The V gene is TRBV7-2, the J gene TRBJ1-5, with no clear D. V was shortened by 5 bases and J by 2 bases, with 16 bases between the two germline ends. Germline CDR1 reads SGHTA; CDR2 reads FQGNSA. The CDR3 is 16 residues long. The DNA for the CDR3 is TGTGCCAGCAGCCTTTTGGAGGGTAGGGGCAATCAGCCCCAGCATTTT. It yields the protein CASSLLEGRGNQPQHF.

This rearrangement joins TRBV6-1 to TRBJ2-3; 9 nucleotides align to TRBD1. This CDR3 is built from 17 residues. Germline values: CDR1 MNHNS, CDR2 SASEGT. With V trimmed by 3 bases and J by 3 bases, 10 bases remained unmatched. CDR3 in amino acids: CASSDLPGTGKTDTQYF. CDR3 nucleotides: TGTGCCAGCAGTGATCTTCCCGGGACAGGGAAGACAGATACGCAGTATTTT.

This rearrangement joins TRBV7-9 to TRBJ1-4; 10 nucleotides agree with TRBD1. The germline V gene encodes CDR1 SEHNR and CDR2 FQNEAQ (reference sequence). V trimming: 5 bases; J trimming: 7 bases; junction bases outside the gene matches: 7. CDR3 length: 15 residues. The CDR3 nucleotides read TGTGCCAGCAGCGCTGGACAGGGGGATCGTGAAAAACTGTTTTTT. Residues: CASSAGQGDREKLFF.

J is TRBJ2-6 and V is TRBV14; 7 bases are a match to TRBD2. Trimming cost V 0 bases and J 1 base; bases outside gene matches: 6. This CDR3 is built from 18 residues. Germline-derived CDR1 and CDR2 are SGHDN and FVKESK. The CDR3: CASSQDGWTSSGANVLTF. For the CDR3, the DNA is TGTGCCAGCAGCCAAGATGGCTGGACTAGTTCTGGGGCCAACGTCCTGACTTTC. Full variable domain (outside the CDR3, taken from reference TRBV14 and TRBJ2-6): EAGVTQFPSHSVIEKGQTVTLRCDPISGHDNLYWYRRVMGKEIKFLLHFVKESKQDESGMPNNRFLAERTGGTYSTLKVQPAELEDSGVYFCASSQDGWTSSGANVLTFGAGSRLTVL.

V and J are TRBV2 and TRBJ1-6; D is uncertain. Germline V gene lookup returns CDR1 SNHLY and CDR2 FYNNEI. Trimming took 3 bases from V and 5 from J, leaving 17 bases between them. The length of the CDR3 is 17 residues. CDR3 amino acids: CASSDRGSPFNNSPLHF. The CDR3 DNA sequence: TGTGCCAGCAGTGATAGAGGGTCCCCTTTTAATAATTCACCCCTCCACTTT.

The chain is built from TRBV14 and TRBJ2-1; 8 bases align to TRBD2. The CDR3 runs 13 residues. Germline CDR1 is SGHDN and CDR2 is FVKESK. V shed 6 bases and J 16 bases; nucleotides not matched to a gene: 14. As DNA, the CDR3 is TGTGCCAGCAGGTTGAACTTAGCGGGGTTGCTCTTCTTC. It encodes CASRLNLAGLLFF.

The DNA for the CDR3 is TGTGCCACCCGAAGCCTCGACTCTCCCGCGAACACTGAAGCTTTCTTT. Translated: CATRSLDSPANTEAFF. J is TRBJ1-1 and V is TRBV3-1 (or the pseudogene TRBV3-2), with unresolved D. Deletions cut 10 bases from V and 1 base from J, with 22 bases between. CDR3 length equals 16 residues. CDR1 and CDR2 from the germline V gene are LGHDT and YNNKEL (reference sequence).

This clone was recorded a few times. J is TRBJ1-2 and V is TRBV6-5; 9 nucleotides agree with TRBD1. V shed 0 bases and J 8 bases; nucleotides not matched to a gene: 1. The CDR3 covers 13 residues. Germline CDR1 MNHEY, CDR2 SVGAGI. CDR3 in amino acids: CASSYSQGAGYTF. CDR3 bases: TGTGCCAGCAGTTACTCACAGGGGGCGGGCTACACCTTC.

The chain uses TRBV4-1 and TRBJ2-1; 9 nucleotides match TRBD1. CDR3 length: 17 amino acids. Germline assignment: CDR1 MGHRA and CDR2 YSYEKL. Unmatched junction bases numbered 13, after V lost 1 base and J lost 9 bases. The CDR3 sequence: CASSQALVGTGLAEQFF. For the CDR3, the DNA is TGCGCCAGCAGCCAAGCCTTGGTAGGGACAGGGTTGGCTGAGCAGTTCTTC.

This chain joins TRBV25-1 and TRBJ2-2; D might be TRBD2 (5 bases). Trimming took off 5 bases at V and 7 bases at J, with 14 bases between the two ends. There are 14 residues in the CDR3. Germline V lookup: CDR1 MGHDK, CDR2 SYGVNS. DNA of the CDR3: TGTGCCAGCAGTTATAGGACTGGTATCGGGGAGCTGTTTTTT. Translation gives CASSYRTGIGELFF.

CDR3 DNA sequence: TGTGCCAGTCTAGGCAGGGGAGTCCATTATGGCTACACCTTC. Amino acids: CASLGRGVHYGYTF. The rearrangement joins TRBV19 to TRBJ1-2; D perhaps matches TRBD1 (6 bases). Trimming pared 8 bases from V and 5 bases from J, leaving 18 bases between. CDR3 length: 14 residues. The germline CDR1 and CDR2 sequences are LNHDA and SQIVND (reference sequence).

This chain joins TRBV7-9 and TRBJ1-1; 8 bases line up with TRBD1. The length of the CDR3 is 15 residues. Germline CDR1 is SEHNR and CDR2 is FQNEAQ (reference sequence). V shed 4 bases and J 1 base; nucleotides not matched to a gene: 5. The CDR3 sequence is CASSSQGAQNTEAFF. Written as DNA, the CDR3 is TGTGCCAGCAGCTCCCAGGGGGCGCAGAACACTGAAGCTTTCTTT.

The table lists this clone with a count of one. The CDR3 sequence is CASSLSLLGGRAFGETQYF. DNA of the CDR3: TGTGCCAGCAGCTTATCCCTCCTGGGCGGGAGGGCCTTCGGAGAGACCCAGTACTTC. The chain carries TRBV11-2 and TRBJ2-5, with 9 bases that match TRBD2. CDR1 and CDR2 from the germline V gene are SGHAT and FQNNGV. Trimming took 2 bases from V and 4 from J; bases not matched to a gene: 17. There are 19 residues in the CDR3.

CDR3 in amino acids: CASSETQGKWNSPLHF. CDR3 in DNA: TGTGCCAGCAGCGAGACACAGGGGAAGTGGAATTCACCCCTCCACTTT. The J gene is TRBJ1-6, the V gene TRBV5-6; 7 positions match TRBD1. From germline, CDR1 is SGHDT and CDR2 YYEEEE. This CDR3 comprises 16 residues. V lost 4 bases to trimming and J lost 7 bases; unmatched junction nucleotides: 11.

This clone was recorded a few times. The J gene is TRBJ2-2, the V gene TRBV2; 12 bases map to TRBD2. Germline V gives CDR1 SNHLY, CDR2 FYNNEI. The V gene end was trimmed by 7 bases and the J gene end by 1 base; junction bases not matched to a gene: 7. The CDR3 has 17 residues. The CDR3 coding sequence is TGTGCCAGCACAAAATTGACTAGCGGGGGGAACACCGGGGAGCTGTTTTTT. It codes for CASTKLTSGGNTGELFF.

V usage is TRBV15 and J usage is TRBJ1-4; 7 nucleotides line up with TRBD1. This CDR3 contains 13 residues. After removal of 5 bases from V and 8 bases from J, the junction contained 5 bases not matched to a gene. Germline CDR1 and CDR2: LNHNV and YYDKDF (reference sequence). CDR3 residues: CATSGQVQEKLFF. The CDR3 DNA sequence: TGTGCCACCAGCGGACAGGTGCAGGAAAAACTGTTTTTT.

V gene TRBV2 combines with J gene TRBJ2-1; 9 nucleotides line up with TRBD2. Germline values: CDR1 SNHLY, CDR2 FYNNEI. Trimming took 6 bases from V and 2 from J; bases not matched to a gene: 5. CDR3 length: 15 residues. CDR3 in amino acids: CASSVLAGAYNEQFF. CDR3 coding DNA: TGTGCCAGCAGCGTGTTAGCGGGAGCCTACAATGAGCAGTTCTTC.

The rearrangement joins TRBV12-3 or TRBV12-4 to TRBJ2-7, with 11 bases fitting TRBD1. The CDR3 length is 12 residues. V lost 8 bases and J lost 5; bases outside the gene matches: 2. CDR3 nucleotide sequence: TGTGCCAGCGGGACAGGGGGGCACGAGCAGTACGTC. Translated, it gives CASGTGGHEQYV.